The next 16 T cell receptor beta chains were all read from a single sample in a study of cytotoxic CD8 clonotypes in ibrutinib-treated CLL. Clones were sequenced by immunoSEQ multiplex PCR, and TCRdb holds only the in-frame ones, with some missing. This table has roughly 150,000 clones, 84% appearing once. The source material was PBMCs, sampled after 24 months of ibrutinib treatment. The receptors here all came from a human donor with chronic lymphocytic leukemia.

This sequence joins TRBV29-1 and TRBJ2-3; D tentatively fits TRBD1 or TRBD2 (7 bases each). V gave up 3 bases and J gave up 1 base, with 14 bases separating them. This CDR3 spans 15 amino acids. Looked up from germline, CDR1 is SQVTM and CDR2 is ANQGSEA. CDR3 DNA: TGCAGCGTTGAGCACAGGGGAGGGGGCACAGATACGCAGTATTTT. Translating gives CSVEHRGGGTDTQYF.

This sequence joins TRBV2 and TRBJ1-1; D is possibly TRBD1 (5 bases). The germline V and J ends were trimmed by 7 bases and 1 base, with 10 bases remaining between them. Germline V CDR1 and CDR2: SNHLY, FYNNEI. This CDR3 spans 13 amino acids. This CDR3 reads CASTPTENTEAFF. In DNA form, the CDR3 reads TGTGCCAGCACCCCGACAGAGAACACTGAAGCTTTCTTT.

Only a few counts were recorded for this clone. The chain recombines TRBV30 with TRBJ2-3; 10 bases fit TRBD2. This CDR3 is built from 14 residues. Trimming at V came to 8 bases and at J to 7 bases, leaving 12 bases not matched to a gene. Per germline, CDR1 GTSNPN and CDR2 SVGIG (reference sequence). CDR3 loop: CAGQGSGGAYTQYF. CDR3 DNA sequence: TGTGCCGGCCAAGGGAGCGGGGGGGCGTATACGCAGTATTTT.

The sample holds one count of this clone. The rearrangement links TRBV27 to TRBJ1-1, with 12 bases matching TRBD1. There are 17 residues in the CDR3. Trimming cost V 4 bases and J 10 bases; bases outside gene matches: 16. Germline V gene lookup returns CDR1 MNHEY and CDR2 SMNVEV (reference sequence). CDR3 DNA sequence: TGTGCCAGCAGTTCGTCGAATTCCCCCGGGACAGGGGGCGGAGCTTTCTTT. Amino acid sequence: CASSSSNSPGTGGGAFF.

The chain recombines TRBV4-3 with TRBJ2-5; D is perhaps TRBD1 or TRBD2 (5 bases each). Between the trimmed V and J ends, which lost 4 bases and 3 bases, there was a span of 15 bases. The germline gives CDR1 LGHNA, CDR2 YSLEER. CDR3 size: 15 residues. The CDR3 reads CASSRTGRGEETQYF. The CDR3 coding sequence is TGCGCCAGCAGCCGGACTGGAAGGGGAGAAGAGACCCAGTACTTC.

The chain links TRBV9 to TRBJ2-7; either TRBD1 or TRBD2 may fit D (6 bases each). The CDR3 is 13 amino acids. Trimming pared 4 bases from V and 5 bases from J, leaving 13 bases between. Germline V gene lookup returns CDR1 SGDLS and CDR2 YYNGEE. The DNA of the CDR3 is TGTGCCAGCAGCCGGAAGGGGGGCCACGAGCAGTACTTC. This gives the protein CASSRKGGHEQYF.

CDR3 sequence: CASSLAAGEGEETQYF. CDR3 bases: TGTGCCAGCAGCCTCGCGGCGGGAGAGGGGGAGGAGACCCAGTACTTC. The V and J genes are TRBV11-1 and TRBJ2-5, with D tentatively TRBD2 (7 bases). The CDR3 totals 16 residues. V was pared by 5 bases and J by 5 bases, with 21 bases between. Germline CDR1 is SGHAT and CDR2 is FQDESV (reference sequence).

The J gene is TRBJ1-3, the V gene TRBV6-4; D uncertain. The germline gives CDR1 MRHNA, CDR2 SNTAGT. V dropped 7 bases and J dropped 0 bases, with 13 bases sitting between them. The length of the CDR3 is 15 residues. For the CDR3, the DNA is TGTGCCAGCACCTTCCAACCACTCTCTGGAAACACCATATATTTT. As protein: CASTFQPLSGNTIYF.

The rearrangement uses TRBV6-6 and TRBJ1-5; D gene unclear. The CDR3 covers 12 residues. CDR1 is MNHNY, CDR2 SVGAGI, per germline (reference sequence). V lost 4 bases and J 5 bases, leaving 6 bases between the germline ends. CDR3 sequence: CASSSRHQPQHF. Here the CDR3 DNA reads TGTGCCAGCAGTTCGAGGCATCAGCCCCAGCATTTT.

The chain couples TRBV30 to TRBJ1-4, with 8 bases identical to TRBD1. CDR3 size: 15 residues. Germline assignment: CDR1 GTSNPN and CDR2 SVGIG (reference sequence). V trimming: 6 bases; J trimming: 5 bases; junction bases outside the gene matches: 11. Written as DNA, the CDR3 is TGTGCCTGTACCGTTCTCCGGGACAGGAATGAAAAACTGTTTTTT. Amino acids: CACTVLRDRNEKLFF.

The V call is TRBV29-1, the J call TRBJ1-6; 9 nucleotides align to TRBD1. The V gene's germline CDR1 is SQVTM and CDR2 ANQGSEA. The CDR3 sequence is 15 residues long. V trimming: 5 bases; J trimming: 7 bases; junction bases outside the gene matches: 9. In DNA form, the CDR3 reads TGCAGCGTTTCTACCGGGACAGGGTTCAATTCACCCCTCCACTTT. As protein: CSVSTGTGFNSPLHF.

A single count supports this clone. CDR3 sequence (DNA): TGTGCCAGCAGAACAGCCCTCTATGGCTACACCTTC. This encodes CASRTALYGYTF. V is TRBV28 and J is TRBJ1-2; no definite D call. V was cut by 6 bases and J by 4 bases, with 9 bases left in between. Germline V gives CDR1 MDHEN, CDR2 SYDVKM. This CDR3 has 12 amino acids.

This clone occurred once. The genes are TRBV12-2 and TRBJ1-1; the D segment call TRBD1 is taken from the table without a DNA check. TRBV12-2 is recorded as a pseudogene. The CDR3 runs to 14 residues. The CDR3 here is CASRAGQGNLRAFF. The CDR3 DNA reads TGTGCAAGTCGGGCCGGACAGGGTAACTTGAGAGCTTTCTTT.

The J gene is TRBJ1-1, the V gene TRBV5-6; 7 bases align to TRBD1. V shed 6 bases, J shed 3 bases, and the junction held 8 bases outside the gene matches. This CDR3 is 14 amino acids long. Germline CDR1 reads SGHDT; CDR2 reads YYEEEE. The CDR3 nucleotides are TGTGCCAGCACCAGTGGCAGGGGGGACACTGAAGCTTTCTTT. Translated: CASTSGRGDTEAFF.

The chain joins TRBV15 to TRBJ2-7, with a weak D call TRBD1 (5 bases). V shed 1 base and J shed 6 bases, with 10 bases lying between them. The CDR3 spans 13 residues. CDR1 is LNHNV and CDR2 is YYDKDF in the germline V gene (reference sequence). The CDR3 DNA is TGTGCCACCAGCAGAGGGACATTATCCGAGCAGTACTTC. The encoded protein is CATSRGTLSEQYF.

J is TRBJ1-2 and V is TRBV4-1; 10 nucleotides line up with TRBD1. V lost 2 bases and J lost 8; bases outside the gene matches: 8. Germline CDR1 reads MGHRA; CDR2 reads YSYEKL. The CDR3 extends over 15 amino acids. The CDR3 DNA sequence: TGCGCCAGCAGCCAAACCGGGACAGGGGACAGGGGCTACACCTTC. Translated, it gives CASSQTGTGDRGYTF.